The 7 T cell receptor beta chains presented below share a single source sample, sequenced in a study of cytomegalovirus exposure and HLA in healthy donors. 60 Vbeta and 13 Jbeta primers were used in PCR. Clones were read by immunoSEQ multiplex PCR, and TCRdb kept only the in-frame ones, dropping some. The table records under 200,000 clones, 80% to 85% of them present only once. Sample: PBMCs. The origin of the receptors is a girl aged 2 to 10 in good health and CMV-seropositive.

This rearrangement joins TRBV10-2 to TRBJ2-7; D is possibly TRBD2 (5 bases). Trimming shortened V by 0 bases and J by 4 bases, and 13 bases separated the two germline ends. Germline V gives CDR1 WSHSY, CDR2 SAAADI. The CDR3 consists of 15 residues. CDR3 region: CASSESWASLYEQYF. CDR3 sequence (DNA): TGCGCCAGCAGTGAGTCATGGGCTAGCTTGTACGAGCAGTACTTC.

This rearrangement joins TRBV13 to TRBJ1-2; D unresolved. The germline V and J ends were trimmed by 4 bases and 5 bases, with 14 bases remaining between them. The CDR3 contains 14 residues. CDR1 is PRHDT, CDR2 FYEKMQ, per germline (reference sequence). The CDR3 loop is CASSSLAGPYGYTF. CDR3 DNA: TGTGCCAGCAGCTCCCTGGCAGGCCCGTATGGCTACACCTTC.

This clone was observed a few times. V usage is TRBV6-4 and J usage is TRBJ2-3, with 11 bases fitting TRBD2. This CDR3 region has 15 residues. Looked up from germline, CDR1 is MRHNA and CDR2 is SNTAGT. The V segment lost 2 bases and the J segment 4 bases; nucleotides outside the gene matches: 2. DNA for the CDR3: TGTGCCAGCAGTGACGAACTAGCGGGAGCAGATACGCAGTATTTT. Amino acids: CASSDELAGADTQYF.

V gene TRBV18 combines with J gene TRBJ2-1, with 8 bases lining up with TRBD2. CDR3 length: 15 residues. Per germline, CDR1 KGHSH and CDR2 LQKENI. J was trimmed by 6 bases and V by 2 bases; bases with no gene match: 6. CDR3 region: CASSPGGLGVNEQFF. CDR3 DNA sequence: TGTGCCAGCTCACCAGGGGGACTAGGAGTCAATGAGCAGTTCTTC.

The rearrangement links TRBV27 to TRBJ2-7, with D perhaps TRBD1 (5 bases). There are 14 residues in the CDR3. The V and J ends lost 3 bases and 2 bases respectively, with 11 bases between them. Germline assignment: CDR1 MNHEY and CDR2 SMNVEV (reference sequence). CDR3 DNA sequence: TGTGCCAGCAGTTTGGGGCGAACTACCTACGAGCAGTACTTC. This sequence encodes CASSLGRTTYEQYF.

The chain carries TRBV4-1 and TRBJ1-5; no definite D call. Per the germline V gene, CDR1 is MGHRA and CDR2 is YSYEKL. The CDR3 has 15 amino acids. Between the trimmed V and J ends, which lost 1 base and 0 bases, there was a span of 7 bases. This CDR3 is CASSQGLASNQPQHF. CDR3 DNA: TGCGCCAGCAGCCAAGGGCTCGCTAGCAATCAGCCCCAGCATTTT.

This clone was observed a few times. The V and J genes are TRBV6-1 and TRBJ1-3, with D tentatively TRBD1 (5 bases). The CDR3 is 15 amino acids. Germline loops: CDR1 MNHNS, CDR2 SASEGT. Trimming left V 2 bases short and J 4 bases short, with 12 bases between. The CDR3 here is CASSEWPTAGNTIYF. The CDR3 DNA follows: TGTGCCAGCAGTGAATGGCCGACAGCCGGAAACACCATATATTTT.